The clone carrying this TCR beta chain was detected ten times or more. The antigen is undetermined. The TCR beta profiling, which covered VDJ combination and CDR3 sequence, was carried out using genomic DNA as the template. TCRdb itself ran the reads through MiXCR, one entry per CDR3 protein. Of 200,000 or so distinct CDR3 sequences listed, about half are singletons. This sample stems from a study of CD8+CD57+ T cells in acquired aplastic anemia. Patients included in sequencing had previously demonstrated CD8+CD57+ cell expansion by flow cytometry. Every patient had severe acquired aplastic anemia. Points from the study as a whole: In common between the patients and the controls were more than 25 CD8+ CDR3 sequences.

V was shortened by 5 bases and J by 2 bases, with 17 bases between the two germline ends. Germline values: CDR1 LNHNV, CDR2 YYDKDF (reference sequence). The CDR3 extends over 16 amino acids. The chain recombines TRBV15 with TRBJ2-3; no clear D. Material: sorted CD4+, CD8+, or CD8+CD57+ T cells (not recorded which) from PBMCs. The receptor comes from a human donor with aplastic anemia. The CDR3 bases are TGTGCCACCAGCGCCCGAGCAGGACCCGCCACAGATACGCAGTATTTT. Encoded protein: CATSARAGPATDTQYF.